This TCR beta chain was recorded in a study of cytomegalovirus exposure and HLA in healthy donors. About the study: The roughly 120 validation repertoires, a later analysis reported, used the same platform as the approximately 700 first-cohort repertoires. General observations from the study: Three chains linked to CMV were shown in vitro to be specific for CMV antigens. According to the study, 160 or so TCR beta chains were cytomegalovirus-associated.

The germline V and J ends were trimmed by 7 bases and 3 bases, with 11 bases remaining between them. This CDR3 is built from 13 residues. Germline CDR1 is SGHNT and CDR2 is YYREEE (reference sequence). As to this clone: Its antigen is still unknown.

Repertoires were generated with immunoSEQ multiplex PCR, while TCRdb's copy carries only in-frame clones and drops some. The table has 110,000 to 150,000 clones, 90% seen once. This clonotype was obtained from a woman in her 30s in good health and CMV-seropositive. Sequencing was performed on PBMCs. The chain combines TRBV5-4 with TRBJ1-5; D unclear. The CDR3 DNA is TGTGCCAGCTCGGCGGACTACAATCAGCCCCAGCATTTT. Its translation: CASSADYNQPQHF.